This T cell receptor beta chain was found in a study of T cell responses to AZD1222 COVID-19 vaccine. Repertoires were generated with immunoSEQ multiplex PCR, while TCRdb's copy carries only in-frame clones and drops some. The sample includes fewer than 150,000 clones, roughly 90% of them seen just once. V shed 10 bases, J shed 2 bases, and the junction held 10 bases outside the gene matches. This CDR3 has 14 amino acids. Germline lookup yields CDR1 SNHLY and CDR2 FYNNEI. The chain recombines TRBV2 with TRBJ2-5, with 7 nucleotides matching TRBD2. The receptor was isolated from an adult in good health. Specimen: peripheral blood, collected on day 0 of AZD1222 vaccination. Here the CDR3 reads CATGWGGWQETQYF. As DNA, the CDR3 is TGTGCCACCGGCTGGGGGGGATGGCAAGAGACCCAGTACTTC.